This is a list of T cell receptor beta chains from one sample in a study of beta chain features in type 1 diabetes. The method was immunoSEQ multiplex PCR; TCRdb's version includes in-frame clones alone and lacks a portion of them. The sample yields 200,000 to 250,000 clones, 25% to 30% seen once. Sequences were obtained from central memory CD4+ T cells from blood. The receptor set was obtained from a man under 40 in good health. The CDR3 runs from the conserved cysteine through the conserved F or W. The order of the fields is clone size, J gene, D gene, V gene, CDR3 protein, CDR3 DNA. D genes are given only for firm matches. Rows give clone size only sometimes, using once, few, many, or a class for an expanded clone.

>-|TRBJ1-1|-|TRBV6-1
CASKFLDGAAFF
TGTGCCAGCAAATTCCTAGACGGGGCAGCTTTCTTT
>many|TRBJ2-6|-|TRBV15
CATGATGANVLTF
TGTGCCACCGGAGCAACTGGGGCCAACGTCCTGACTTTC
>-|TRBJ2-3|-|TRBV5-4
CASSTQDTQYF
TGTGCCAGCAGCACGCAAGATACGCAGTATTTT
>few|TRBJ2-5|-|TRBV10-3
CAISTNETQYF
TGTGCCATCAGTACCAATGAGACCCAGTACTTC
>-|TRBJ2-5|TRBD2|TRBV5-8
CASIPRGLALQGTQYF
TGTGCCAGCATCCCAAGAGGACTAGCGCTCCAAGGGACCCAGTACTTC
>few|TRBJ2-2|TRBD1|TRBV5-4
CASRPRGTGAKSGELFF
TGTGCCAGCAGACCACGAGGGACAGGGGCGAAGTCCGGGGAGCTGTTTTTT
>-|TRBJ2-1|-|TRBV7-2
CASSLAGVGNEQFF
TGTGCCAGCAGCTTAGCGGGAGTAGGGAATGAGCAGTTCTTC
>-|TRBJ2-1|-|TRBV14
CASSQGTGGGTNEQFF
TGTGCCAGCAGCCAAGGTACAGGCGGGGGCACAAATGAGCAGTTCTTC
>-|TRBJ2-1|-|TRBV19
CASSRRQRSEQFF
TGTGCCAGTAGTAGAAGACAGCGAAGTGAGCAGTTCTTC
>-|TRBJ1-2|-|TRBV15
CATSLPGPSIYGYTF
TGTGCCACCAGTTTACCGGGACCGTCGATCTATGGCTACACCTTC
>-|TRBJ2-5|TRBD1|TRBV10-3
CAIRDGQGQETQYF
TGTGCCATCAGGGACGGACAGGGCCAAGAGACCCAGTACTTC
>-|TRBJ2-2|-|TRBV13
CASSLGRSGELFF
TGTGCCAGCAGCTTAGGGCGTTCCGGGGAGCTGTTTTTT
>-|TRBJ1-2|TRBD1|TRBV5-4
CASSLRGPGGYTF
TGTGCCAGCAGCCTGAGGGGGCCAGGCGGCTACACCTTC
>-|TRBJ2-1|TRBD2|TRBV30
CAWTSGLAGAEQFF
TGTGCCTGGACCTCGGGACTAGCGGGGGCCGAGCAGTTCTTC
>few|TRBJ2-6|-|TRBV29-1
CSVESGPGASSGANVLTF
TGCAGCGTTGAGTCCGGACCGGGGGCCTCCTCTGGGGCCAACGTCCTGACTTTC
>few|TRBJ1-1|TRBD1|TRBV28
CASSVDRGAFF
TGTGCCAGCAGCGTCGACAGGGGAGCTTTCTTT
>few|TRBJ2-6|-|TRBV6-5
CASSYSQSTGANVLTF
TGTGCCAGCAGTTATTCCCAGAGTACTGGGGCCAACGTCCTGACTTTC
>-|TRBJ2-4|-|TRBV11-2
CASSSGPEDIQYF
TGTGCCAGCAGCTCCGGGCCCGAAGACATTCAGTACTTC
>-|TRBJ2-3|-|TRBV27
CASTPGQGRTDTQYF
TGTGCCAGCACCCCGGGCCAGGGGAGGACAGATACGCAGTATTTT
>-|TRBJ1-6|-|TRBV5-1
CASSSDSRYSYNSPLHF
TGCGCCAGCAGCAGCGACAGCCGATACTCCTATAATTCACCCCTCCACTTT
>-|TRBJ2-7|-|TRBV29-1
CSVTGDGTSAYEQYF
TGCAGCGTGACTGGGGACGGGACGAGCGCCTACGAGCAGTACTTC
>-|TRBJ2-5|-|TRBV10-3
CAISGGSPGETQYF
TGTGCCATCAGTGGAGGCTCCCCTGGGGAGACCCAGTACTTC
>-|TRBJ2-5|-|TRBV5-1
CASSSNPGTETQYF
TGCGCCAGCAGCTCAAACCCGGGGACAGAGACCCAGTACTTC
>once|TRBJ2-3|-|TRBV28
CASQNTDTQYF
TGTGCCAGCCAAAACACAGATACGCAGTATTTT
>-|TRBJ2-1|-|TRBV6-6
CASSYNWGNEQFF
TGTGCCAGCAGTTACAACTGGGGAAATGAGCAGTTCTTC
>-|TRBJ1-4|-|TRBV7-7
CASSSEGGKLFF
TGTGCCAGCAGCAGCGAAGGGGGGAAACTGTTTTTT
>few|TRBJ2-7|TRBD2|TRBV15
CATSPGAGGKYEQYF
TGTGCCACCAGCCCCGGAGCGGGGGGTAAATACGAGCAGTACTTC
>-|TRBJ2-3|-|TRBV7-2
CASSYSELNTDTQYF
TGTGCCAGCAGCTATTCGGAGCTTAACACAGATACGCAGTATTTT
>few|TRBJ2-3|TRBD2|TRBV15
CATSRDWGGRYTDTQYF
TGTGCCACCAGCAGAGATTGGGGCGGGAGGTACACAGATACGCAGTATTTT
>-|TRBJ2-5|-|TRBV19
CASSIMPQETQYF
TGTGCCAGTAGTATAATGCCCCAAGAGACCCAGTACTTC
>few|TRBJ1-1|TRBD1|TRBV5-4
CASSYTGGRTEAFF
TGTGCCAGCAGCTATACAGGGGGCCGCACTGAAGCTTTCTTT
>-|TRBJ2-1|-|TRBV6-6
CASIHRGGGGEQFF
TGTGCCAGCATACATCGGGGAGGGGGTGGTGAGCAGTTCTTC
>-|TRBJ2-6|-|TRBV18
CASSPVKGTGANVLTF
TGTGCCAGCTCACCGGTAAAGGGGACTGGGGCCAACGTCCTGACTTTC
>-|TRBJ1-1|TRBD1|TRBV6-5
CASRGSGGANTEAFF
TGTGCCAGCAGGGGGTCAGGGGGAGCTAACACTGAAGCTTTCTTT
>few|TRBJ2-4|TRBD1|TRBV15
CATSRDLRGQGLVTKNIQYF
TGTGCCACCAGCAGAGATCTGCGCGGACAGGGGCTTGTAACCAAAAACATTCAGTACTTC
>-|TRBJ2-3|-|TRBV5-4
CASSLIPDTQYF
TGTGCCAGCAGTCTCATCCCAGATACGCAGTATTTT
>few|TRBJ2-1|TRBD2|TRBV28
CASRVGLAGDWHNEQFF
TGTGCCAGCAGGGTTGGACTAGCGGGAGATTGGCACAATGAGCAGTTCTTC
>-|TRBJ2-3|-|TRBV6-6
CAVGGFTDTQYF
TGTGCAGTTGGAGGTTTCACAGATACGCAGTATTTT
>-|TRBJ2-2|-|TRBV29-1
CNVRGTGELFF
TGCAACGTCCGGGGCACCGGGGAGCTGTTTTTT
>-|TRBJ1-3|-|TRBV7-9
CAARLGSGNTIYF
TGTGCCGCCCGTTTGGGCTCTGGAAACACCATATATTTT
>-|TRBJ1-5|-|TRBV6-1
CASRKGSEGDQAQHF
TGTGCCAGCAGAAAAGGATCTGAAGGGGATCAAGCCCAGCATTTT
>few|TRBJ1-3|-|TRBV29-1
CSVYQGSGNTIYF
TGCAGCGTTTATCAGGGCTCTGGAAACACCATATATTTT
>-|TRBJ1-2|-|TRBV30
CAWSIGGEGGYTF
TGTGCCTGGAGTATTGGGGGCGAAGGTGGCTACACCTTC
>-|TRBJ1-1|-|TRBV30
CAWSVDGYTEAFF
TGTGCCTGGAGTGTCGACGGGTACACTGAAGCTTTCTTT